This TCR beta chain appears in the sequencing data of a study of human T cells and chemical hapten exposure. Across the study: An area of 2 cm by approximately 2 cm on upper inner arm skin received 2% DPC for sensitization. Application of 0.01% DPC to the upper back was done by patch test, with a reading at 6 days.

TCRdb re-called the RACE reads through MiXCR, storing one row per CDR3 protein. The data show 82,000 or so distinct CDR3 sequences, approximately 12% seen once. This CDR3 has 15 amino acids. From germline, CDR1 is LGHDT and CDR2 YNNKEL (reference sequence). V dropped 4 bases and J dropped 0 bases, with 10 bases sitting between them. Time point: patch test 3, about 24 weeks after DPC sensitization. As for treatment: therapeutic diphenylcyclopropenone sensitization with weekly scalp DPC. V usage is TRBV3-1 and J usage is TRBJ2-1; the D is unclear. The material was whole blood, obtained in connection with sensitization to the hapten diphenylcyclopropenone (DPC). The TCR comes from a woman aged 50 to 60 with alopecia areata. Some clones in this sample may be carry-over from other donors' samples. Here the CDR3 DNA reads TGTGCCAGCAGCCGGACCGGCTTCTCCTACAATGAGCAGTTCTTC. Translating gives CASSRTGFSYNEQFF.